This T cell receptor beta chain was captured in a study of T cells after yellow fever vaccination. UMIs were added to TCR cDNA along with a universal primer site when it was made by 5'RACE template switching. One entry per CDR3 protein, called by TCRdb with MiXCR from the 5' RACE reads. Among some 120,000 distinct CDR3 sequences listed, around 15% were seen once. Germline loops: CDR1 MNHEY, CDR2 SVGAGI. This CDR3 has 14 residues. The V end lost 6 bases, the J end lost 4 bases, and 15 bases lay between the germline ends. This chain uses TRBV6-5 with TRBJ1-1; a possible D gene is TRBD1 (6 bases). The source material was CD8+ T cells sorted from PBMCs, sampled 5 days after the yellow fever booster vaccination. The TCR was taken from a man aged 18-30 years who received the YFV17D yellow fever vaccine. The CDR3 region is CASRATGRGTEAFF. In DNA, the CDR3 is TGTGCCAGCAGGGCCACAGGGCGGGGCACTGAAGCTTTCTTT.